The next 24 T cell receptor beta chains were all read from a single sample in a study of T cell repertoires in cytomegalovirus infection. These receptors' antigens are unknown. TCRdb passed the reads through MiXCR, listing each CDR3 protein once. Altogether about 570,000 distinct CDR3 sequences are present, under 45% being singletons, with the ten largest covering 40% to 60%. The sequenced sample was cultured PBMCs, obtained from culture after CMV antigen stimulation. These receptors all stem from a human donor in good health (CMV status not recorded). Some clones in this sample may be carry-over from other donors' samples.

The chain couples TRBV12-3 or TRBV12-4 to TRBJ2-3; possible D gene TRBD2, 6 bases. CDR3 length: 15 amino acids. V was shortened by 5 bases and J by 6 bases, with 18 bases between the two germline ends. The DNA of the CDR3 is TGTGCCAGCAGTGAAGAGGGGTCGGGGGTGGATACGCAGTATTTT. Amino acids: CASSEEGSGVDTQYF.

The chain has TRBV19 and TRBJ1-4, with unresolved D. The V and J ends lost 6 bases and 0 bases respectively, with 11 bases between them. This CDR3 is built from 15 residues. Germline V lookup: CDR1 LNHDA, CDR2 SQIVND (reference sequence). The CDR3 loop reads CASRTHIATNEKLFF. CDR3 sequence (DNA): TGTGCCAGTAGGACTCACATTGCAACTAATGAAAAACTGTTTTTT.

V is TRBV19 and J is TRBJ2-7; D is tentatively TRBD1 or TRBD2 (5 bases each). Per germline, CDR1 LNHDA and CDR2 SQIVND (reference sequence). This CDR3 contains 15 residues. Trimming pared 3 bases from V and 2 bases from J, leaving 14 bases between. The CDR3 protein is CASSMRDLPPYEQYF. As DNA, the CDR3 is TGTGCCAGTAGTATGAGGGACCTACCGCCCTACGAGCAGTACTTC.

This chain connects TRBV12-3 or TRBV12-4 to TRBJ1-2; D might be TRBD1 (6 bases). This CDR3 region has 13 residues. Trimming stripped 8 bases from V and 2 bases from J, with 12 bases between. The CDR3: CASGVTGNYGYTF. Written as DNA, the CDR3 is TGTGCCAGCGGAGTCACAGGGAACTATGGCTACACCTTC.

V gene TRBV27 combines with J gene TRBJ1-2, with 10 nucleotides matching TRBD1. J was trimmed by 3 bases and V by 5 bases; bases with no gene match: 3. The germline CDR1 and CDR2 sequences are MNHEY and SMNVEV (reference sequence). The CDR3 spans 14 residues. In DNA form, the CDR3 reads TGTGCCAGCAGTCCGGACAGGGGGGACTATGGCTACACCTTC. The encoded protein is CASSPDRGDYGYTF.

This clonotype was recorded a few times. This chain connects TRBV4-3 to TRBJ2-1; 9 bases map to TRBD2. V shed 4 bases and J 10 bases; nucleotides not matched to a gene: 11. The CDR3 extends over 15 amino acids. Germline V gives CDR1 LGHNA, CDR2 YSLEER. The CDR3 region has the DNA TGCGCCAGCAGCCCTCATGGACTAGCGACAGAGGAGCAGTTCTTC. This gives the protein CASSPHGLATEEQFF.

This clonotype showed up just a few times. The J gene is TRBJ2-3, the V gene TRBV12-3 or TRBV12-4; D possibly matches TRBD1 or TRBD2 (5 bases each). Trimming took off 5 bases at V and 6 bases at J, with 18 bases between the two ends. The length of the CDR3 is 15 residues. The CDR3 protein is CASSPLTAEGDTQYF. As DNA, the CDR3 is TGTGCCAGCAGTCCCTTAACAGCTGAGGGGGATACGCAGTATTTT.

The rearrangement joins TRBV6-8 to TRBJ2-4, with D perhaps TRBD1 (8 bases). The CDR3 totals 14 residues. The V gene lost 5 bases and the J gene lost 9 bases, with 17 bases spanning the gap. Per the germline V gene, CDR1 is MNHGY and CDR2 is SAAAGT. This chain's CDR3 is CASSRTGRGGIQYF. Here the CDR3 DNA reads TGTGCCAGCAGTCGGACAGGGAGGGGGGGCATTCAGTACTTC.

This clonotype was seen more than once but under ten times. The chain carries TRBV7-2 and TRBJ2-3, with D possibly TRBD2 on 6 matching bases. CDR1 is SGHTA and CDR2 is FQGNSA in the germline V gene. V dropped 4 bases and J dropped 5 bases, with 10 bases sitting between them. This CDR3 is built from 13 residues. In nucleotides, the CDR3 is TGTGCCAGCAGCTCCCGGGAGAGAGATACGCAGTATTTT. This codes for CASSSRERDTQYF.

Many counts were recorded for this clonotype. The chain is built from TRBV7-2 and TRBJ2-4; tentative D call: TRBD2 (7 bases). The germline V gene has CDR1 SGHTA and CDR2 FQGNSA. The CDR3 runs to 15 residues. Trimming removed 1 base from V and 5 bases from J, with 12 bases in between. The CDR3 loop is CASSLVWGGENIQYF. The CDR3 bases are TGTGCCAGCAGCTTAGTTTGGGGGGGCGAAAACATTCAGTACTTC. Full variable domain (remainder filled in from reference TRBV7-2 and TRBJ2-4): GAGVSQSPSNKVTEKGKDVELRCDPISGHTALYWYRQSLGQGLEFLIYFQGNSAPDKSGLPSDRFSAERTGGSVSTLTIQRTQQEDSAVYLCASSLVWGGENIQYFGAGTRLSVL.

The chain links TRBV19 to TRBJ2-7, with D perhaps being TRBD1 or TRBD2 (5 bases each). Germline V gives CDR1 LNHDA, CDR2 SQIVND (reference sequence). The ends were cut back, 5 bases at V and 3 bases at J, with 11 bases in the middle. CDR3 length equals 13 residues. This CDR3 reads CASSLGTNYEQYF. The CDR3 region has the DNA TGTGCCAGTAGTCTGGGGACCAACTACGAGCAGTACTTC.

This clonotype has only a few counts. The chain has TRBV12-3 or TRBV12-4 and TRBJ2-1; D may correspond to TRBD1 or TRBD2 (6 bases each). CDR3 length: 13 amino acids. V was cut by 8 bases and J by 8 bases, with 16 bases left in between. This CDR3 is CASGFGGGYEQFF. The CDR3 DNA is TGTGCCAGCGGGTTCGGGGGCGGGTATGAGCAGTTCTTC.

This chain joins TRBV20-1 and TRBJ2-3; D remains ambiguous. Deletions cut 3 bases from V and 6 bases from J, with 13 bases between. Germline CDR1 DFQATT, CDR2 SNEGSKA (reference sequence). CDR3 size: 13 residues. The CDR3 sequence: CSASILHTDTQYF. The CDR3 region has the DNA TGCAGTGCTAGTATATTACACACCGATACGCAGTATTTT.

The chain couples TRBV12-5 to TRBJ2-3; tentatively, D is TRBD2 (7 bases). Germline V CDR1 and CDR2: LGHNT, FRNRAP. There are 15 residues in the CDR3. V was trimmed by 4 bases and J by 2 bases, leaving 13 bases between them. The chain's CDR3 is CASGWDGGPTDTQYF. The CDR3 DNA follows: TGTGCTAGTGGTTGGGACGGGGGGCCCACAGATACGCAGTATTTT.

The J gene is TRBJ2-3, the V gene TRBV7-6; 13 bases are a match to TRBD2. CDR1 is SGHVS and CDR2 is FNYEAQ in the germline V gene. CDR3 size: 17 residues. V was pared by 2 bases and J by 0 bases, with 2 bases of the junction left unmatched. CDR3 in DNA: TGTGCCAGCAGCTTATGGACTAGCGGGAGAAGCACAGATACGCAGTATTTT. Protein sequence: CASSLWTSGRSTDTQYF.

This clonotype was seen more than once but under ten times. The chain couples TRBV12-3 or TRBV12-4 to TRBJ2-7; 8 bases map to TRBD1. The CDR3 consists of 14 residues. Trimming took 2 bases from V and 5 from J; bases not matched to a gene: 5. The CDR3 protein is CASSLLPGGNEQYF. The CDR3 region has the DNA TGTGCCAGCAGTTTATTGCCAGGGGGCAACGAGCAGTACTTC.

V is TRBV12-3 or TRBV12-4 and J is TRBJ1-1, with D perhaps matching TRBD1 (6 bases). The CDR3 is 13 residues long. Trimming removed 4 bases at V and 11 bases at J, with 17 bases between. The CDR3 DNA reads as TGTGCCAGCAGTTGGGGGCTGACGTCCTACGCTTTCTTT. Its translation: CASSWGLTSYAFF.

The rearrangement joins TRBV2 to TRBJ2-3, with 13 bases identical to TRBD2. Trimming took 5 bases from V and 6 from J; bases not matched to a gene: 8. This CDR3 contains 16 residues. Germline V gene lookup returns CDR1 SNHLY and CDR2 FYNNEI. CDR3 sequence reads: CASSPGTSGARDTQYF. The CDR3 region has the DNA TGTGCCAGCAGTCCTGGGACTAGCGGGGCGAGGGATACGCAGTATTTT.

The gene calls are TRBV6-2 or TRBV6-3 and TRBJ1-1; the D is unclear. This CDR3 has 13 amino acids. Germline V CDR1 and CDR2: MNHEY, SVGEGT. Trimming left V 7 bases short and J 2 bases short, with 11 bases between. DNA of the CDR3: TGTGCCAGCACGGAGATGGGAAACACTGAAGCTTTCTTT. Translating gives CASTEMGNTEAFF.

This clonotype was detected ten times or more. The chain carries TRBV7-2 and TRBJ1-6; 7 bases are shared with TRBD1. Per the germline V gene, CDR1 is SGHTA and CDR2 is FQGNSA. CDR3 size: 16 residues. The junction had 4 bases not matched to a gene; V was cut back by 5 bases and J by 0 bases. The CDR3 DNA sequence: TGTGCCAGCAGCCGACAGGGAAGCTCCTATAATTCACCCCTCCACTTT. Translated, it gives CASSRQGSSYNSPLHF.

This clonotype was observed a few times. CDR3 loop: CASSPHPSRDRGRGIKLFF. CDR3 nucleotide sequence: TGTGCCAGCAGTCCACATCCCTCCCGGGACAGGGGGCGTGGGATAAAACTGTTTTTT. The rearrangement joins TRBV28 to TRBJ1-4, with 12 bases matching TRBD1. Germline V gene sequence: CDR1 MDHEN, CDR2 SYDVKM. The CDR3 extends over 19 amino acids. J gave up 10 bases and V 5 bases, and 20 bases lay outside the gene matches.

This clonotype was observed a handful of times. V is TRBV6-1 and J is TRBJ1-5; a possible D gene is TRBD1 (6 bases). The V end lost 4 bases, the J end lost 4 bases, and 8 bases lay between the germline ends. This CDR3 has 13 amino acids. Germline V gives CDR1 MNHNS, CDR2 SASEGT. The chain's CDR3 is CASSAQGNQPQHF. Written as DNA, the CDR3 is TGTGCCAGCAGTGCACAGGGTAATCAGCCCCAGCATTTT.

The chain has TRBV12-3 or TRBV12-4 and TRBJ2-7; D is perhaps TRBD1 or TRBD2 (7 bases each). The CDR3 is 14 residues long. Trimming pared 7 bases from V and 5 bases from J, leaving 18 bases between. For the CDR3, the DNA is TGTGCCAGCACCCTCAGGGGGGGCACAGACGAGCAGTACTTC. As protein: CASTLRGGTDEQYF.

The CDR3, as DNA: TGCAGTGCTAGAGATCGTCCTAGCGGTAGCTCCTACGAGCAGTTCTTC. It is translated as CSARDRPSGSSYEQFF. The chain has TRBV20-1 and TRBJ2-1, with 7 positions matching TRBD2. CDR1 is DFQATT and CDR2 is SNEGSKA in the germline V gene (reference sequence). The CDR3 runs 16 residues. V lost 0 bases and J lost 10; bases outside the gene matches: 15.